The sequence of this T cell receptor beta chain was determined in a study of blood T cell repertoires in COVID-19. Turning to the study itself: Sources were T cells, B-cell-depleted T cells, or PBMCs; the material itself was cDNA or gDNA.

Authors' analysis steps: Reference gene primer amplification in the assay estimated nucleated cell counts. Clones were sequenced by immunoSEQ multiplex PCR, and TCRdb holds only the in-frame ones, with some missing. The V and J calls and clone size are taken from that table; D and trimming were inferred from the DNA. The data show about 170,000 clones, with about nine tenths seen just once and roughly 4.8% held by the top ten. Patients in Seattle were enrolled during active infection, then followed longitudinally. Germline V gives CDR1 DFQATT, CDR2 SNEGSKA (reference sequence). This CDR3 contains 11 residues. V dropped 7 bases and J dropped 4 bases, with 10 bases sitting between them.

The specimen was peripheral blood. The J gene is TRBJ1-2, the V gene TRBV20-1; tentative D call: TRBD1 (5 bases). This TCR derives from a man aged 25 to 40 with COVID-19, enrolled during active disease. The CDR3 nucleotides read TGCAGTGAGGCAGGGATCTATGGCTACACCTTC. Translating gives CSEAGIYGYTF.